The clone carrying this T cell receptor beta chain was seen at least ten times. The same CDR3 also results from other DNA sequences found in this sample. The CDR3 loop spans 14 amino acids. V lost 0 bases and J lost 5, with 10 bases in between. The germline V gene has CDR1 LGHNA and CDR2 YSLEER. The data originate from a study of blood T cell repertoires in COVID-19. Authors' processing steps: The assay estimated nucleated cells by amplifying reference gene primers. Sequenced by immunoSEQ multiplex PCR; TCRdb stores in-frame clones only, minus some. From that table come the V and J calls and clone size; the DNA was used to work out D and trimming. The sample shows 100,000 to 120,000 clones, around four fifths of them seen only once.

The chain links TRBV4-3 to TRBJ1-1, with D tentatively TRBD1 (6 bases). This sequence originates from an older woman with acute or convalescent COVID-19. The sequenced sample consisted of peripheral blood. CDR3 nucleotide sequence: TGCGCCAGCAGCCAAGATTCAGGGGATACTGAAGCTTTCTTT. Amino acid sequence: CASSQDSGDTEAFF.